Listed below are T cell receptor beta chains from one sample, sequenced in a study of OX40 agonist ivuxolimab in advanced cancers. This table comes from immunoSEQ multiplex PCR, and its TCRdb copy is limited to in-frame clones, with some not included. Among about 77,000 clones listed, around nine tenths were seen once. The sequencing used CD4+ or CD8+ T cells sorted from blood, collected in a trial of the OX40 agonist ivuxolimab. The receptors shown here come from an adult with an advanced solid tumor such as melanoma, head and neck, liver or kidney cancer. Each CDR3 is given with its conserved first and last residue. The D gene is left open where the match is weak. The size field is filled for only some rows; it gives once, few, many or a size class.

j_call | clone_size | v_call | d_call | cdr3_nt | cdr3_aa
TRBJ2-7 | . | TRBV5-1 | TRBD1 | TGCGCCAGCAGCTTGGCACCCGGGACAGGGGTAAACGAGCAGTACTTC | CASSLAPGTGVNEQYF
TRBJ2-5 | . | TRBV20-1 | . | TGCAGTGCTGAGAGAGAGACCCAGTACTTC | CSAERETQYF
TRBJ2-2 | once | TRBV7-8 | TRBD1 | TGTGCCAGCAGCCTTTACGGGACAGCCGGGGAGCTGTTTTTT | CASSLYGTAGELFF
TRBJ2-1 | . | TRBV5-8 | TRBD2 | TGTGCCAGCACCTGGGTGAGGACTAGCGGGAGTGTGGAGTTCTTC | CASTWVRTSGSVEFF
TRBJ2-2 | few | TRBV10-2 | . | TGCGCCACGGCCACTAGGAACACCGGGGAGCTGTTTTTT | CATATRNTGELFF
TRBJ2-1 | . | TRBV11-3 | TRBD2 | TGTGCCAGCACCCAAGAGCGGGGTAACAATGAGCAGTTCTTC | CASTQERGNNEQFF
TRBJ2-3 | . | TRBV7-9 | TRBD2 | TGTGCCAGCAGCCCGGGGCTAGCGGGGGCAGATACGCAGTATTTT | CASSPGLAGADTQYF
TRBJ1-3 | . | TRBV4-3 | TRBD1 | TGCGCCAGCAGCCAAGAGGGACAGCGCTTCTCTGGAAACACCATATATTTT | CASSQEGQRFSGNTIYF
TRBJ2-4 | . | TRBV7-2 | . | TGTGCCAGCAGTAAAATCGGGGTACAGACGGGGACCAAAAACATTCAGTACTTC | CASSKIGVQTGTKNIQYF
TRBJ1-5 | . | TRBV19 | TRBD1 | TGTGCCAGTAGTCTGGGACAGAAGAATCAGCCCCAGCATTTT | CASSLGQKNQPQHF
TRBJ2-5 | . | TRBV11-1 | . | TGTGCCAGCAGCCCGAAAGAGACCCAGTACTTC | CASSPKETQYF
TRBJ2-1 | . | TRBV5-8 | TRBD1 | TGTGCCAGCAGCCGCTTGGAGGTCCAGGGGGCCAATGAGCAGTTCTTC | CASSRLEVQGANEQFF
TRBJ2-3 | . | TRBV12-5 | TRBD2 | TGTGCTAGTGGTTTAGGGCTAGCGGAGTCAGATACGCAGTATTTT | CASGLGLAESDTQYF
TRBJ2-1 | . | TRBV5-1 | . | TGCGCCAGCAGCTCCGGATTTCAAGAGCAGTTCTTC | CASSSGFQEQFF